The clone carrying this T cell receptor (beta chain) was observed at least ten times. Its specificity is unknown. This record comes from a study of HIV-infected patients and healthy controls. V lost 7 bases and J 4 bases, leaving 19 bases between the germline ends. CDR1 is MNHEY and CDR2 is SVGAGI in the germline V gene. The CDR3 is made up of 15 amino acids. No cell fractionation was done, so the repertoire covers all unsorted peripheral blood T cells. cDNA was made from roughly 470 ng RNA using alpha and beta constant primers. Using multiplexing indices, alpha and beta chain libraries were generated apart by chain-specific third strand synthesis. MiXCR was run by TCRdb on the 5' RACE reads, yielding one entry per CDR3 protein. The sample gives around 16,000 distinct CDR3 sequences, roughly 9% of which show up once; 4.5% to 5.5% is in the top ten. Study-level points and caveats: Unequal distinct sequence numbers between patients and controls complicated comparisons.

The TCR was taken from an adult in good health. Sequenced input: blood. The genes are TRBV6-5 and TRBJ1-2; D is possibly TRBD1 (5 bases). CDR3 bases: TGTGCCAGCAAGGATCTCCCAACAGGTGGCTATGGCTACACCTTC. It translates to CASKDLPTGGYGYTF.